These T cell receptor beta chains were read from a single sample in a study of blood T cell repertoires in COVID-19. Sequencing was performed with immunoSEQ multiplex PCR; in TCRdb, only in-frame clones are kept and a portion is missing. The sample contains around 41,000 clones, around 83% of which appear only once. What was sequenced was peripheral blood. The receptors stem from a woman older than 75 with acute or convalescent COVID-19. The CDR3 runs from the conserved cysteine through the conserved F or W. The order of the fields is CDR3 protein, CDR3 DNA, clone size, CDR3 length, V gene, D gene, J gene. The D gene is left open where the match is weak. The size field is filled for only some rows; it gives once, few, many or a size class.

CASSLGTQATEAFF,TGTGCCAGCAGCTTAGGTACGCAGGCCACTGAAGCTTTCTTT,NA,14,TRBV7-2,NA,TRBJ1-1
CASSGLDLLHF,TGTGCCAGCAGCGGGTTGGATCTCCTCCACTTT,NA,11,TRBV6-5,NA,TRBJ1-6
CASSMNRAVNEKLFF,TGTGCCAGCAGCATGAACAGGGCTGTTAATGAAAAACTGTTTTTT,NA,15,TRBV5-4,NA,TRBJ1-4
CASSEQGMSGYTF,TGCGCCAGTAGCGAACAGGGGATGTCTGGCTACACCTTC,NA,13,TRBV5-1,TRBD1,TRBJ1-2
CASSQGGNQPQHF,TGCGCCAGCAGCCAGGGGGGAAATCAGCCCCAGCATTTT,once,13,TRBV4-3,NA,TRBJ1-5
CASRPSGGAAHEQFF,TGCGCCAGCAGACCGAGCGGGGGGGCGGCCCATGAGCAGTTCTTC,NA,15,TRBV10-2,TRBD2,TRBJ2-1
CASSLGQLNEKLFF,TGTGCCAGCAGCTTAGGGCAGTTAAATGAAAAACTGTTTTTT,once,14,TRBV7-9,NA,TRBJ1-4
CASSLGPSGQETQYF,TGTGCCAGCAGCTTAGGGCCTAGCGGGCAAGAGACCCAGTACTTC,NA,15,TRBV13,TRBD2,TRBJ2-5
CASSSGGNIQYF,TGTGCCAGCAGTTCCGGAGGGAACATTCAGTACTTC,NA,12,TRBV28,NA,TRBJ2-4
CASSQAYGHTF,TGTGCCAGCAGTCAGGCCTATGGCCACACCTTC,NA,11,TRBV2,NA,TRBJ1-2
CASRDRGAWETQYF,TGCGCCAGCAGGGACAGGGGCGCTTGGGAGACCCAGTACTTC,NA,14,TRBV10-2,TRBD1,TRBJ2-5
CASSLGHTDTQYF,TGCGCCAGCAGCTTAGGACACACAGATACGCAGTATTTT,NA,13,TRBV5-1,NA,TRBJ2-3
CASSATGISQPQHF,TGTGCCAGCAGCGCAACAGGGATCAGTCAGCCCCAGCATTTT,NA,14,TRBV7-2,NA,TRBJ1-5
CASKEASSGNTIYF,TGTGCCAGCAAAGAGGCCAGCTCTGGAAACACCATATATTTT,NA,14,TRBV2,NA,TRBJ1-3
CASSVPSGGSYNEQFF,TGTGCCAGCAGTGTTCCTAGCGGGGGATCCTACAATGAGCAGTTCTTC,NA,16,TRBV2,TRBD2,TRBJ2-1
CASSQERGPLGGYTF,TGCGCCAGCAGCCAAGAGAGGGGGCCTTTGGGTGGCTACACCTTC,NA,15,TRBV4-3,TRBD1,TRBJ1-2
CASSPLGQGNQPQHF,TGTGCCAGCAGTCCGCTCGGACAGGGGAATCAGCCCCAGCATTTT,once,15,TRBV27,TRBD1,TRBJ1-5
CSVEPAGGPETQYF,TGCAGCGTTGAGCCAGCGGGGGGGCCGGAGACCCAGTACTTC,NA,14,TRBV29-1,TRBD2,TRBJ2-5
CASSGYPGQGTNTEAFF,TGCGCCAGCAGCGGATACCCCGGACAGGGGACCAACACTGAAGCTTTCTTT,NA,17,TRBV5-1,TRBD1,TRBJ1-1
CASSPTRTGGYTF,TGTGCCAGCAGTCCGACCCGGACGGGAGGCTACACCTTC,NA,13,TRBV12-3/TRBV12-4,NA,TRBJ1-2
CASSPQASNQPQHF,TGTGCCAGCAGCCCTCAAGCGAGCAATCAGCCCCAGCATTTT,NA,14,TRBV7-9,NA,TRBJ1-5
CASRGRTEPYGYTF,TGCGCCAGCAGGGGAAGGACAGAACCCTATGGCTACACCTTC,NA,14,TRBV4-1,NA,TRBJ1-2
CASSAGGDYGYTF,TGTGCCAGCAGTGCCGGAGGCGACTATGGCTACACCTTC,NA,13,TRBV6-4,NA,TRBJ1-2
CASSPIAGGWETQYF,TGTGCCAGCAGCCCAATAGCGGGGGGGTGGGAGACCCAGTACTTC,NA,15,TRBV7-2,TRBD2,TRBJ2-5
CASSPNRGTDTQYF,TGTGCCAGCAGTCCAAACAGGGGCACAGATACGCAGTATTTT,NA,14,TRBV6-2/TRBV6-3,NA,TRBJ2-3
CASSLRGQASNQPQHF,TGTGCCAGCAGTTTAAGGGGACAGGCGAGCAATCAGCCCCAGCATTTT,NA,16,TRBV28,TRBD1,TRBJ1-5
CASSHSGRTQCIQYF,TGTGCTAGCAGCCATTCCGGACGGACTCAATGCATTCAGTACTTC,NA,15,TRBV7-7,NA,TRBJ2-4
CASSQDLNRGLGGYTF,TGTGCCAGCAGCCAAGATCTAAACAGGGGGCTGGGTGGCTACACCTTC,NA,16,TRBV3-1/TRBV3-2,TRBD1,TRBJ1-2
CASSLAEQGAAFGNTIYF,TGCGCCAGCAGCTTGGCCGAACAGGGGGCAGCGTTTGGAAACACCATATATTTT,once,18,TRBV5-1,TRBD1,TRBJ1-3
CASSEEEASGAYEQYF,TGTGCCAGCAGTGAAGAGGAGGCTAGCGGAGCCTACGAGCAGTACTTC,NA,16,TRBV6-1,TRBD2,TRBJ2-7
CASSLAGDYEQYF,TGTGCCAGCAGTCTCGCGGGGGACTACGAGCAGTACTTC,NA,13,TRBV6-5,TRBD2,TRBJ2-7
CARSGWTGGTDTQYF,TGTGCCAGAAGCGGATGGACAGGGGGCACAGATACGCAGTATTTT,NA,15,TRBV5-3,TRBD1,TRBJ2-3
CAGGIAGLSYNEQFF,TGTGCCGGTGGAATTGCAGGGCTTTCCTACAATGAGCAGTTCTTC,NA,15,TRBV7-9,NA,TRBJ2-1
CASSIVGTGGTDTQYF,TGTGCCAGTAGTATTGTTGGGACAGGGGGCACAGATACGCAGTATTTT,NA,16,TRBV19,TRBD1,TRBJ2-3
CASSSRQGGKAFF,TGTGCCAGCAGCTCCCGACAGGGGGGAAAAGCTTTCTTT,NA,13,TRBV7-2,TRBD1,TRBJ1-1
CAWSEGQAYGYTF,TGTGCCTGGAGTGAGGGGCAGGCCTATGGCTACACCTTC,NA,13,TRBV30,NA,TRBJ1-2
CSDWRQENYGYTF,TGCAGCGACTGGCGACAGGAAAACTATGGCTACACCTTC,NA,13,TRBV29-1,NA,TRBJ1-2
CASTPGTGERNEQYF,TGTGCCAGTACCCCCGGGACAGGGGAACGCAACGAGCAGTACTTC,NA,15,TRBV19,TRBD1,TRBJ2-7
CATERGGGGELFF,TGTGCCACCGAGCGGGGGGGTGGCGGGGAGCTGTTTTTT,once,13,TRBV15,TRBD2,TRBJ2-2
CASTKRRDTQYF,TGTGCCAGCACCAAAAGGAGAGATACGCAGTATTTT,NA,12,TRBV12-3/TRBV12-4,NA,TRBJ2-3
CASSLARGGGNSPLHF,TGCGCCAGCAGCTTGGCCCGGGGAGGCGGTAATTCACCCCTCCACTTT,NA,16,TRBV5-1,NA,TRBJ1-6
CSVEGGANTEAFF,TGCAGCGTTGAAGGAGGCGCGAACACTGAAGCTTTCTTT,NA,13,TRBV29-1,NA,TRBJ1-1
CASSLGPANTEAFF,TGTGCCAGCAGCTTGGGCCCTGCGAACACTGAAGCTTTCTTT,once,14,TRBV7-8,NA,TRBJ1-1
CASRLAGGGELFF,TGTGCCAGCAGACTAGCGGGTGGCGGGGAGCTGTTTTTT,few,13,TRBV2,TRBD2,TRBJ2-2
CASSSTGNYNEQFF,TGTGCCAGTAGTAGTACCGGGAATTACAATGAGCAGTTCTTC,NA,14,TRBV19,NA,TRBJ2-1
CASSLGLTNTEAFF,TGTGCCAGCAGCTTGGGCCTCACAAACACTGAAGCTTTCTTT,NA,14,TRBV11-1,NA,TRBJ1-1
CASSQGEGTYNEQFF,TGTGCCAGCAGTCAAGGGGAAGGGACCTACAATGAGCAGTTCTTC,NA,15,TRBV7-6,NA,TRBJ2-1
CASREEEANYGYTF,TGCGCCAGCAGGGAGGAAGAAGCTAACTATGGCTACACCTTC,NA,14,TRBV5-1,NA,TRBJ1-2
CASTPQGILQPQHF,TGTGCCAGCACCCCACAGGGGATACTTCAGCCCCAGCATTTT,NA,14,TRBV28,TRBD1,TRBJ1-5
CASTRRADTQYF,TGTGCCAGCACCCGGAGAGCAGATACGCAGTATTTT,NA,12,TRBV2,NA,TRBJ2-3
CASSIDQGPHEGETGELFF,TGTGCCAGTAGTATAGATCAGGGTCCACATGAGGGGGAGACCGGGGAGCTGTTTTTT,NA,19,TRBV19,NA,TRBJ2-2
CASSSSGRGAMGVQFF,TGTGCCAGCAGCTCCTCGGGGCGCGGGGCTATGGGCGTGCAGTTCTTC,few,16,TRBV11-2,NA,TRBJ2-1
CASSPNEGGHQPQHF,TGTGCCAGCTCACCAAATGAAGGGGGTCATCAGCCCCAGCATTTT,NA,15,TRBV18,NA,TRBJ1-5
CAWAQVNTEAFF,TGTGCCTGGGCACAGGTGAACACTGAAGCTTTCTTT,NA,12,TRBV30,NA,TRBJ1-1
CASSAQGEPNQPQHF,TGTGCCAGCAGCGCACAGGGCGAGCCCAATCAGCCCCAGCATTTT,NA,15,TRBV9,NA,TRBJ1-5
CSANEGQGIWEQYF,TGCAGTGCTAATGAGGGACAGGGGATTTGGGAGCAGTACTTC,NA,14,TRBV20-1,TRBD1,TRBJ2-7
CASSQTRNNQPQHF,TGTGCCAGCAGTCAAACACGAAATAATCAGCCCCAGCATTTT,NA,14,TRBV2,NA,TRBJ1-5
CASSPWLAGGSYEQYF,TGTGCCAGCAGCCCCTGGCTAGCGGGGGGCTCCTACGAGCAGTACTTC,NA,16,TRBV11-2,TRBD2,TRBJ2-7
CASRPTGQGTGGYTF,TGTGCCAGCAGACCAACTGGACAGGGGACGGGTGGCTACACCTTC,NA,15,TRBV27,TRBD1,TRBJ1-2